The 19 T cell receptor beta chains presented below share a single source sample, sequenced in a study of cytomegalovirus exposure and HLA in healthy donors. Vbeta (60) and Jbeta (13) primers were used in the PCR. Sequenced by immunoSEQ multiplex PCR; TCRdb stores in-frame clones only, minus some. Altogether about 110,000 clones are present, around 80% being singletons, with the ten largest covering more than 0.2%. Sequencing used PBMCs. These receptors all come from a man aged 50 to 60 in good health and CMV-seronegative.

Worth noting for this clone: Other DNA sequences from this sample encode an identical CDR3 as well. V and J are TRBV4-3 and TRBJ2-1, with a weak D call TRBD2 (7 bases). The CDR3 is 17 residues long. Per germline, CDR1 LGHNA and CDR2 YSLEER. V was clipped by 0 bases and J by 9 bases, with 21 bases between them. The CDR3 DNA is TGCGCCAGCAGCCAAGATGGGGGCGGGAGTGCACAGGGTGAGCAGTTCTTC. Translated, it gives CASSQDGGGSAQGEQFF.

V gene TRBV28 combines with J gene TRBJ2-1; 8 bases agree with TRBD2. CDR3 size: 14 residues. V trimming: 8 bases; J trimming: 2 bases; junction bases outside the gene matches: 5. CDR1 and CDR2 (germline): MDHEN, SYDVKM. Here the CDR3 DNA reads TGTGCCAGCCTTACTAGCGGTACCTACAATGAGCAGTTCTTC. Translated: CASLTSGTYNEQFF. Full variable domain (rest looked up from reference TRBV28 and TRBJ2-1): DVKVTQSSRYLVKRTGEKVFLECVQDMDHENMFWYRQDPGLGLRLIYFSYDVKMKEKGDIPEGYSVSREKKERFSLILESASTNQTSMYLCASLTSGTYNEQFFGPGTRLTVL.

The chain has TRBV19 and TRBJ1-2; 7 bases align to TRBD1. The germline gives CDR1 LNHDA, CDR2 SQIVND (reference sequence). V gave up 10 bases and J gave up 3 bases; unmatched junction bases: 11. CDR3 size: 14 residues. The CDR3 loop reads CATLTPGTDYGYTF. The CDR3 DNA reads TGTGCCACCCTTACCCCCGGGACAGACTATGGCTACACCTTC.

The rearrangement links TRBV11-3 to TRBJ2-3; 8 bases are shared with TRBD1. Trimming at V came to 4 bases and at J to 3 bases, leaving 3 bases not matched to a gene. The CDR3 is made up of 14 amino acids. Germline loops: CDR1 SGHNT, CDR2 YENEEA. The CDR3, as DNA: TGTGCCAGCAGCTCAGGGGGCGTTACAGATACGCAGTATTTT. It specifies CASSSGGVTDTQYF.

This chain joins TRBV25-1 and TRBJ2-1; TRBD2 matches 9 bases. Germline CDR1 reads MGHDK; CDR2 reads SYGVNS. V shed 4 bases, J shed 8 bases, and the junction held 9 bases outside the gene matches. This CDR3 spans 15 amino acids. The CDR3 nucleotides are TGTGCCAGCAGTGGGGCGACTAGCGGAGATTATGAGCAGTTCTTC. Amino acid sequence: CASSGATSGDYEQFF.

Points on this clone: The sample holds other DNA sequences that translate to the same CDR3. The chain is built from TRBV7-2 and TRBJ1-4; tentative D call: TRBD1 (5 bases). CDR1 SGHTA and CDR2 FQGNSA come from the germline V gene. The CDR3 length is 14 residues. Trimming stripped 2 bases from V and 8 bases from J, with 12 bases between. CDR3 sequence: CASSLYGQGEKLFF. DNA for the CDR3: TGTGCCAGCAGCTTATACGGGCAGGGAGAAAAACTGTTTTTT. Looking up the rest from reference TRBV7-2 and TRBJ1-4 gives the full variable domain: GAGVSQSPSNKVTEKGKDVELRCDPISGHTALYWYRQSLGQGLEFLIYFQGNSAPDKSGLPSDRFSAERTGGSVSTLTIQRTQQEDSAVYLCASSLYGQGEKLFFGSGTQLSVL.

The chain employs TRBV5-1 and TRBJ2-6; no definite D call. Germline lookup yields CDR1 SGHRS and CDR2 YFSETQ. CDR3 length: 15 amino acids. V was trimmed by 0 bases and J by 1 base, leaving 5 bases between them. The CDR3 DNA follows: TGCGCCAGCAGCTTGGATATTTCTGGGGCCAACGTCCTGACTTTC. Protein: CASSLDISGANVLTF.

CDR3 nucleotide sequence: TGTGCCAGCAGTTCCCTCGCGGGGGGCCCAGATACGCAGTATTTT. Amino acids: CASSSLAGGPDTQYF. The J gene is TRBJ2-3, the V gene TRBV27; TRBD2 matches 8 bases. This CDR3 region has 15 residues. Germline trimming cut 4 bases from V and 4 bases from J; bases unmatched to any gene: 7. Looked up from germline, CDR1 is MNHEY and CDR2 is SMNVEV (reference sequence).

The CDR3 coding sequence is TGTGCCAGTAGTATAACGGCTAGCTGGGCATACGAGCAGTACTTC. Translation: CASSITASWAYEQYF. This sequence joins TRBV19 and TRBJ2-7; D possibly corresponds to TRBD2 (5 bases). V lost 2 bases and J lost 4, with 15 bases in between. This CDR3 region has 15 residues. The germline V gene has CDR1 LNHDA and CDR2 SQIVND (reference sequence).

The chain is built from TRBV5-1 and TRBJ2-7; D not certain. CDR1 and CDR2 (germline): SGHRS, YFSETQ. Trimming removed 3 bases at V and 3 bases at J, with 4 bases between. CDR3 length: 11 amino acids. The CDR3 sequence is CASSSNYEQYF. DNA for the CDR3: TGCGCCAGCAGCTCTAACTACGAGCAGTACTTC. The full variable domain, with the rest looked up from reference TRBV5-1 and TRBJ2-7, is KAGVTQTPRYLIKTRGQQVTLSCSPISGHRSVSWYQQTPGQGLQFLFEYFSETQRNKGNFPGRFSGRQFSNSRSEMNVSTLELGDSALYLCASSSNYEQYFGPGTRLTVT.

This clone has a handful of counts. The chain couples TRBV27 to TRBJ2-1; 13 bases fit TRBD2. The ends lost 6 bases at V and 1 base at J; junction bases unmatched: 0. CDR3 length equals 15 residues. The germline CDR1 and CDR2 sequences are MNHEY and SMNVEV (reference sequence). DNA of the CDR3: TGTGCCAGCAGACTAGCGGGGGGGTCCTACAATGAGCAGTTCTTC. It is translated as CASRLAGGSYNEQFF.

V is TRBV19 and J is TRBJ2-1, with D possibly TRBD1 on 6 matching bases. Germline values: CDR1 LNHDA, CDR2 SQIVND (reference sequence). The CDR3 totals 15 residues. Trimming shortened V by 6 bases and J by 6 bases, and 18 bases separated the two germline ends. CDR3 loop: CASRPDRVDANEQFF. The CDR3 coding sequence is TGTGCCAGTAGGCCGGACAGAGTTGATGCCAATGAGCAGTTCTTC.

In the case of this clone: This sample also contains other DNA sequences that code for the same CDR3. The chain recombines TRBV5-1 with TRBJ2-3, with 7 bases aligning to TRBD2. The CDR3 has 14 residues. Germline CDR1 is SGHRS and CDR2 is YFSETQ. Germline trimming cut 0 bases from V and 3 bases from J; bases unmatched to any gene: 1. In DNA, the CDR3 is TGCGCCAGCAGCTTGGGACTAGCTACAGATACGCAGTATTTT. The encoded protein is CASSLGLATDTQYF.

The chain employs TRBV6-1 and TRBJ2-1; TRBD2 matches 8 bases. Germline values: CDR1 MNHNS, CDR2 SASEGT. Trimming cost V 9 bases and J 3 bases; bases outside gene matches: 7. The CDR3 has 14 residues. The CDR3 spells CASYTSGSYNEQFF. In nucleotides, the CDR3 is TGTGCCAGTTACACCAGCGGGAGCTACAATGAGCAGTTCTTC.

A note on this clone: Germline is not matched at one junction end, which may reflect a read error. V gene TRBV7-7 combines with J gene TRBJ2-3; D might be TRBD1 (6 bases). CDR3 length: 15 amino acids. CDR1 and CDR2 from the germline V gene are SSHAT and FNYEAQ (reference sequence). The CDR3 loop reads CASSLAYRAVDTQYF. The CDR3, as DNA: TGTGCTAGCAGCTTAGCGTACAGGGCTGTAGATACGCAGTATTTT.

This clone was detected once. This chain joins TRBV11-2 and TRBJ2-5; 8 positions match TRBD2. The CDR3 length is 15 residues. Germline assignment: CDR1 SGHAT and CDR2 FQNNGV. The V segment lost 5 bases and the J segment 2 bases; nucleotides outside the gene matches: 7. DNA of the CDR3: TGTGCCAGCAGCCCAAAAGCGGGGGAGCAAGAGACCCAGTACTTC. Translated: CASSPKAGEQETQYF.

CDR3 residues: CASSWTGSRYQPQHF. The DNA of the CDR3 is TGTGCCAGCAGTTGGACAGGGAGTCGGTATCAGCCCCAGCATTTT. The V call is TRBV5-6, the J call TRBJ1-5; the match to TRBD1 covers 8 bases. CDR1 and CDR2 from the germline V gene are SGHDT and YYEEEE. The length of the CDR3 is 15 residues. V dropped 5 bases and J dropped 5; count of bases not matched to a gene: 9.

The rearrangement uses TRBV9 and TRBJ1-1; TRBD1 is a possible D gene (6 bases). Per the germline V gene, CDR1 is SGDLS and CDR2 is YYNGEE. The CDR3 totals 14 residues. V dropped 0 bases and J dropped 3 bases, with 9 bases sitting between them. The CDR3 sequence: CASSVEGDYTEAFF. In nucleotides, the CDR3 is TGTGCCAGCAGCGTAGAGGGGGATTACACTGAAGCTTTCTTT. Full variable domain (missing parts from reference TRBV9 and TRBJ1-1): DSGVTQTPKHLITATGQRVTLRCSPRSGDLSVYWYQQSLDQGLQFLIQYYNGEERAKGNILERFSAQQFPDLHSELNLSSLELGDSALYFCASSVEGDYTEAFFGQGTRLTVV.

The V call is TRBV19, the J call TRBJ2-2; 10 bases agree with TRBD2. The V gene's germline CDR1 is LNHDA and CDR2 SQIVND (reference sequence). V was clipped by 8 bases and J by 4 bases; unmatched bases: 4. The CDR3 consists of 14 residues. The DNA for the CDR3 is TGTGCCAGTGCTGGGACTAGCGTCACCGGGGAGCTGTTTTTT. Translation gives CASAGTSVTGELFF.